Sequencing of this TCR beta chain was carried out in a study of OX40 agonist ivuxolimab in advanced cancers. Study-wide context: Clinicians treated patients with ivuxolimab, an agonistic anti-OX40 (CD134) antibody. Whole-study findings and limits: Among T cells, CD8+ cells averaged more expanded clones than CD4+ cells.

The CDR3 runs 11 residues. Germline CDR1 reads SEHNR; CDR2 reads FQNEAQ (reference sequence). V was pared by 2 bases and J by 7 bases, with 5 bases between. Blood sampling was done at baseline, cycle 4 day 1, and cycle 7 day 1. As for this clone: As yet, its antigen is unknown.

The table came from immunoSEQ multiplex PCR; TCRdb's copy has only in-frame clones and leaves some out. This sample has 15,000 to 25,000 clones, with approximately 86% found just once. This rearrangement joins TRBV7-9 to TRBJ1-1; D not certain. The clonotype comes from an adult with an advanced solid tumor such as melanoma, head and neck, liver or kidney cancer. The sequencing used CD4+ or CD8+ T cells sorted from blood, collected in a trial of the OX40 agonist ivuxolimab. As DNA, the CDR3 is TGTGCCAGCAGCTTACGGGATGAAGCTTTCTTT. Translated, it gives CASSLRDEAFF. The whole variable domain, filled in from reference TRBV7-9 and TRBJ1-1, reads DTGVSQNPRHKITKRGQNVTFRCDPISEHNRLYWYRQTLGQGPEFLTYFQNEAQLEKSRLLSDRFSAERPKGSFSTLEIQRTEQGDSAMYLCASSLRDEAFFGQGTRLTVV.